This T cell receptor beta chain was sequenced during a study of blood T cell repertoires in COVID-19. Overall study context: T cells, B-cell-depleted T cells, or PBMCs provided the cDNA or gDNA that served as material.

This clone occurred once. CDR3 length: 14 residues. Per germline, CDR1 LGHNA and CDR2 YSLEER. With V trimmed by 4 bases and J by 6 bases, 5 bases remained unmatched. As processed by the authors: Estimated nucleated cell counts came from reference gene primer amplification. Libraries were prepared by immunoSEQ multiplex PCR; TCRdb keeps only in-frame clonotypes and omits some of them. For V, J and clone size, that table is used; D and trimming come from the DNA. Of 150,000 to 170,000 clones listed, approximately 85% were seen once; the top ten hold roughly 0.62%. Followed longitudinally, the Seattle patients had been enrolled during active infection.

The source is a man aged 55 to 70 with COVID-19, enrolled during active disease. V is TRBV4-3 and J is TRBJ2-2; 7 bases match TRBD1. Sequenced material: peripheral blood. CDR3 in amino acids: CASSRRTGAGELFF. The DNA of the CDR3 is TGCGCCAGCAGCCGCCGTACAGGGGCCGGGGAGCTGTTTTTT.